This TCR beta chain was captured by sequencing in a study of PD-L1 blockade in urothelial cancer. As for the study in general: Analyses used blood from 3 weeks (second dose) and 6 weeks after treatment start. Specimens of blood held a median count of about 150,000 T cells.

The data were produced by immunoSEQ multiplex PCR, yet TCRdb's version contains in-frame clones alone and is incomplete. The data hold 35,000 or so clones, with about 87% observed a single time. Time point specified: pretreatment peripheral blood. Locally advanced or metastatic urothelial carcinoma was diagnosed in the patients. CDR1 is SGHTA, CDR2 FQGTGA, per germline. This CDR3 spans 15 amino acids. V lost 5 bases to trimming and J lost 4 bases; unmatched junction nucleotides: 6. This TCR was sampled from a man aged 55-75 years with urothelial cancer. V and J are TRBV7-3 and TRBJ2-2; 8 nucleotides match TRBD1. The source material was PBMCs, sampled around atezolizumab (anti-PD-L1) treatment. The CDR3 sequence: CASSILTGGTGELFF. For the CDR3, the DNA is TGTGCCAGCAGCATTCTAACAGGGGGCACCGGGGAGCTGTTTTTT. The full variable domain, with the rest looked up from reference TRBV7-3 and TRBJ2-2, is GAGVSQTPSNKVTEKGKYVELRCDPISGHTALYWYRQSLGQGPEFLIYFQGTGAADDSGLPNDRFFAVRPEGSVSTLKIQRTERGDSAVYLCASSILTGGTGELFFGEGSRLTVL.